Below are 17 T cell receptor beta chains sequenced from a single sample in a study of blood T cell repertoires in COVID-19. The assay was immunoSEQ multiplex PCR, and TCRdb's table has in-frame clones only and misses some. The sample lists roughly 260,000 clones, roughly four fifths occurring once. Sequenced: peripheral blood. These TCRs come from an older woman with acute or convalescent COVID-19.

J is TRBJ1-1 and V is TRBV25-1; 7 positions agree with TRBD1. J lost 10 bases, V lost 3 bases, and 17 bases had no gene match. Germline lookup yields CDR1 MGHDK and CDR2 SYGVNS. CDR3 length equals 16 residues. The CDR3 DNA sequence: TGTGCCAGCAGTGACTCCTTAAGGGACAGCGAGGGGCGAGCTTTCTTT. Protein: CASSDSLRDSEGRAFF.

The J gene is TRBJ2-7, the V gene TRBV7-2, with D maybe TRBD1 (5 bases). This CDR3 is 14 amino acids long. V was shortened by 5 bases and J by 4 bases, with 15 bases between the two germline ends. Per the germline V gene, CDR1 is SGHTA and CDR2 is FQGNSA. The CDR3 DNA reads TGTGCCAGCAGCCTCAGACAGATCACATACGAGCAGTACTTC. Translated: CASSLRQITYEQYF.

The CDR3 DNA sequence: TGTGCCAGCTCACTCGCAGGGGACTCCTATAATTCACCCCTCCACTTT. This translates into CASSLAGDSYNSPLHF. This chain links TRBV18 with TRBJ1-6, with D possibly TRBD1 on 6 matching bases. The CDR3 is 16 amino acids. In germline, CDR1 is KGHSH, CDR2 LQKENI. Deletions cut 4 bases from V and 0 bases from J, with 10 bases between. Together with reference TRBV18 and TRBJ1-6, the CDR3 gives the full variable domain: NAGVMQNPRHLVRRRGQEARLRCSPMKGHSHVYWYRQLPEEGLKFMVYLQKENIIDESGMPKERFSAEFPKEGPSILRIQQVVRGDSAAYFCASSLAGDSYNSPLHFGNGTRLTVT.

V and J are TRBV4-3 and TRBJ1-3; D is uncertain. The CDR3 extends over 14 amino acids. Germline CDR1 LGHNA, CDR2 YSLEER. Trimming pared 0 bases from V and 9 bases from J, leaving 12 bases between. CDR3 sequence reads: CASSQEVGGSTIYF. For the CDR3, the DNA is TGCGCCAGCAGCCAAGAAGTTGGTGGGAGCACCATATATTTT.

The J gene is TRBJ2-7, the V gene TRBV24-1, with TRBD1 matching over 11 bases. Germline CDR1 and CDR2: KGHDR and SFDVKD. There are 17 residues in the CDR3. V trimming: 2 bases; J trimming: 1 base; junction bases outside the gene matches: 6. The CDR3 sequence: CATSDSGTGGFSYEQYF. In DNA form, the CDR3 reads TGTGCCACCAGTGATTCCGGGACAGGGGGATTTTCCTACGAGCAGTACTTC.

The chain joins TRBV4-3 to TRBJ1-5; D unresolved. Trimming left V 4 bases short and J 1 base short, with 11 bases between. Germline values: CDR1 LGHNA, CDR2 YSLEER. The CDR3 has 15 amino acids. The CDR3 loop reads CASSPRYGSNQPQHF. The CDR3 coding sequence is TGCGCCAGCAGCCCCCGCTACGGGAGCAATCAGCCCCAGCATTTT.

The V call is TRBV6-5, the J call TRBJ1-5; TRBD1 agrees at 7 bases. CDR1 is MNHEY and CDR2 is SVGAGI in the germline V gene. V lost 5 bases to trimming and J lost 5 bases; unmatched junction nucleotides: 6. CDR3 length: 14 amino acids. CDR3: CASSPTGWHQPQHF. Written as DNA, the CDR3 is TGTGCCAGCAGTCCGACAGGGTGGCATCAGCCCCAGCATTTT.

This chain connects TRBV4-3 to TRBJ2-1; 9 bases are shared with TRBD2. Germline-derived CDR1 and CDR2 are LGHNA and YSLEER. There are 16 residues in the CDR3. With 4 bases clipped from V and 8 bases from J, the junction kept 12 bases outside the gene matches. The DNA of the CDR3 is TGCGCCAGCAGCCCGGCTGCCAAGCGGGGGGTTTATGAGCAGTTCTTC. It codes for CASSPAAKRGVYEQFF.

The chain carries TRBV28 and TRBJ2-6, with 8 bases lining up with TRBD1. The CDR3 has 19 amino acids. V lost 1 base and J lost 0; bases outside the gene matches: 8. CDR1 and CDR2 from the germline V gene are MDHEN and SYDVKM. The CDR3 coding sequence is TGTGCCAGCAGTTTATTACAGGGGGGTATGAGCTCTGGGGCCAACGTCCTGACTTTC. Translating it yields CASSLLQGGMSSGANVLTF.

The CDR3 DNA reads as TGCGCCAGCAGCCGAGAGTCAGGGGGAAGGGCTGAAGCTTTCTTT. Protein product: CASSRESGGRAEAFF. The V gene is TRBV4-1, the J gene TRBJ1-1, with 7 bases aligning to TRBD1. This CDR3 has 15 amino acids. CDR1 MGHRA and CDR2 YSYEKL come from the germline V gene. V shed 4 bases and J 6 bases; nucleotides not matched to a gene: 11.

This rearrangement joins TRBV5-1 to TRBJ1-2; 7 positions match TRBD1. The length of the CDR3 is 12 residues. After removal of 4 bases from V and 6 bases from J, the junction contained 3 bases not matched to a gene. CDR1 SGHRS and CDR2 YFSETQ come from the germline V gene. The CDR3 loop is CASSVDRDGYTF. DNA for the CDR3: TGCGCCAGCAGCGTCGACAGGGATGGCTACACCTTC.

The chain recombines TRBV7-2 with TRBJ1-1; D gene ambiguous. This CDR3 contains 12 residues. Trimming removed 1 base at V and 6 bases at J, with 6 bases between. Germline CDR1 is SGHTA and CDR2 is FQGNSA. The CDR3 sequence: CASSLVVSEAFF. CDR3 nucleotide sequence: TGTGCCAGCAGCTTAGTAGTGTCTGAAGCTTTCTTT.

The J gene is TRBJ1-2, the V gene TRBV19; D remains unclear. Trimming removed 3 bases at V and 4 bases at J, with 12 bases between. The CDR3 extends over 14 amino acids. Germline values: CDR1 LNHDA, CDR2 SQIVND (reference sequence). In DNA, the CDR3 is TGTGCCAGTAGTATCTCGACTTCGGTCTATGGCTACACCTTC. Translating it yields CASSISTSVYGYTF.

The chain employs TRBV7-2 and TRBJ1-5; no firm D call. The CDR3 consists of 18 residues. V lost 2 bases, J lost 3 bases, and 20 bases lay in between. Germline loops: CDR1 SGHTA, CDR2 FQGNSA. The DNA for the CDR3 is TGTGCCAGCAGCTTAATGGTTAGCGGGTACGTTGCCAATCAGCCCCAGCATTTT. It codes for CASSLMVSGYVANQPQHF.

This clone was detected only a few times. This chain links TRBV14 with TRBJ1-4; weak D call: TRBD1 (5 bases). There are 15 residues in the CDR3. V shed 3 bases and J shed 2 bases, with 10 bases lying between them. Germline V gene data show CDR1 as SGHDN and CDR2 as FVKESK. The CDR3 coding sequence is TGTGCCAGCAGCCACCCAGGGATGACTAATGAAAAACTGTTTTTT. Encoded protein: CASSHPGMTNEKLFF.

The chain recombines TRBV7-2 with TRBJ2-5; the D gene is possibly TRBD1 (6 bases). The CDR3 length is 15 residues. The ends were cut back, 2 bases at V and 4 bases at J, with 14 bases in the middle. Germline loops: CDR1 SGHTA, CDR2 FQGNSA. CDR3 protein: CASSLSRGSIETQYF. The CDR3 DNA is TGTGCCAGCAGCTTATCCAGGGGCTCTATAGAGACCCAGTACTTC.

The chain joins TRBV11-2 to TRBJ1-6; D uncertain. Germline V gene lookup returns CDR1 SGHAT and CDR2 FQNNGV. This CDR3 is 12 amino acids long. V lost 5 bases to trimming and J lost 10 bases, with 9 bases between them. The CDR3: CASSENRSPLHF. The CDR3 DNA follows: TGTGCCAGCAGCGAGAACAGATCACCCCTCCACTTT.